Listed here are 22 T cell receptor beta chains from one sample, sequenced in a study of molecular identifiers for immune sequencing clone quantification. Via MiXCR, TCRdb re-called the PCR reads, giving one row per CDR3 protein. The table lists hundreds of thousands of distinct CDR3 sequences, just under 20% of them singletons. The sample was naive CD8+ T cells from blood, with Jurkat cell RNA spiked in. Subset here: FACS-sorted CD8+CD4-CCR7+CD45RA+ naive T cells. The receptors were gathered from a human donor in good health. Some libraries in this study had Jurkat cell RNA spiked in.

This chain links TRBV9 with TRBJ1-1, with 7 bases aligning to TRBD1. Germline V CDR1 and CDR2: SGDLS, YYNGEE. J gave up 5 bases and V 3 bases, and 10 bases lay outside the gene matches. CDR3 length equals 15 residues. CDR3 amino acids: CASSDSYRGRTEAFF. CDR3 coding DNA: TGTGCCAGCAGCGACTCTTACAGGGGAAGGACTGAAGCTTTCTTT.

In its sample, this clonotype was seen many times. V is TRBV7-9 and J is TRBJ2-2; 9 positions agree with TRBD2. Germline CDR1 is SEHNR and CDR2 is FQNEAQ (reference sequence). The V segment lost 4 bases and the J segment 7 bases; nucleotides outside the gene matches: 4. The CDR3 is 14 amino acids. The CDR3 region is CASSSGLAGGELFF. As DNA, the CDR3 is TGTGCCAGCAGCTCGGGACTAGCAGGCGGGGAGCTGTTTTTT.

This clonotype occurred a few times. At one end the junction does not follow the germline gene, possibly because of a read error. The rearrangement joins TRBV7-9 to TRBJ2-7, with D tentatively TRBD1 (5 bases). This CDR3 is 16 amino acids long. Germline values: CDR1 SEHNR, CDR2 FQNEAQ (reference sequence). CDR3 nucleotides: TGTGCCGGCAGCTTAGTCATCGGACAACTTCGCTACGAGCAGTACTTC. Its protein is CAGSLVIGQLRYEQYF.

This clonotype was observed at least ten times. The chain is built from TRBV7-6 and TRBJ1-1; no clear D gene. Germline CDR1 is SGHVS and CDR2 is FNYEAQ. The CDR3 is made up of 13 amino acids. Trimming removed 4 bases from V and 0 bases from J, with 6 bases in between. The CDR3 DNA follows: TGTGCCAGCAGCTCACACGTGAACACTGAAGCTTTCTTT. Translating it yields CASSSHVNTEAFF.

This clonotype was detected ten times or more. The chain combines TRBV4-1 with TRBJ1-2, with D perhaps matching TRBD1 (6 bases). Trimming stripped 1 base from V and 5 bases from J, with 14 bases between. The CDR3 consists of 15 residues. The V gene's germline CDR1 is MGHRA and CDR2 YSYEKL. The CDR3 bases are TGCGCCAGCAGCCAAGTTCGGGGGCAGGGGTATGGCTACACCTTC. This sequence encodes CASSQVRGQGYGYTF.

Concerning this clonotype: A much larger clonotype is one base distant, so this may be a read error. The chain carries TRBV7-3 and TRBJ1-5, with D hard to call. The assigned J gene may be wrong: the sequence end matches TRBJ2-3 better. Looked up from germline, CDR1 is SGHTA and CDR2 is FQGTGA. There are 17 residues in the CDR3. The CDR3: CASSLGRVTQSNQPQYF. CDR3 coding DNA: TGTGCCAGCAGCCTGGGAAGGGTGACCCAAAGCAATCAGCCCCAGTATTTT.

This clonotype was found a few times. The V call is TRBV27, the J call TRBJ2-3; maybe TRBD2 (6 bases). V lost 7 bases and J lost 6, with 17 bases in between. This CDR3 region has 14 residues. Germline values: CDR1 MNHEY, CDR2 SMNVEV (reference sequence). CDR3 in DNA: TGTGCCAGCACCGGTCGGGGGTACGCGGATACGCAGTATTTT. It yields the protein CASTGRGYADTQYF.

Only one count was recorded for this clonotype. This could be a read error, since a much larger clone is one nucleotide away. The DNA is omitted, as the CDR3 cannot be located on it reliably, and the CDR3 follows TCRdb's listing. The chain employs TRBV28 and TRBJ1-5. A total of 14 residues make up the CDR3, ends included. Germline V lookup: CDR1 MDHEN, CDR2 SYDVKM. The CDR3 region is CATEYRCGSQPQHF.

Notes on this clonotype: One end of the junction varies from germline; a read error may be responsible. The chain uses TRBV7-9 and TRBJ2-7; 7 nucleotides match TRBD1. Germline V gene data show CDR1 as SEHNR and CDR2 as FQNEAQ (reference sequence). CDR3 length: 16 residues. The CDR3 is CASGLAQGENSYEQYF. Here the CDR3 DNA reads TGTGCCAGCGGCTTAGCGCAGGGGGAGAACTCCTACGAGCAGTACTTC.

This clonotype has only a few counts. The CDR3 DNA reads TGTGCCAGCATTAATCAACAGGGTGGGACTGAAGCTTTCTTT. This translates into CASINQQGGTEAFF. V and J are TRBV12-3 or TRBV12-4 and TRBJ1-1, with D perhaps TRBD1 (6 bases). Trimming stripped 7 bases from V and 5 bases from J, with 17 bases between. The CDR3 contains 14 residues.

In this sample, this clonotype turned up a few times. The genes are TRBV5-6 and TRBJ2-1; 10 bases match TRBD2. The junction had 4 bases not matched to a gene; V was cut back by 4 bases and J by 6 bases. CDR1 SGHDT and CDR2 YYEEEE come from the germline V gene. The CDR3 is 14 amino acids. The CDR3 bases are TGTGCCAGCAGCATGCTAGCGGGGGTCAATGAGCAGTTCTTC. Translation: CASSMLAGVNEQFF.

A remark on this clonotype: A much larger clone lies a single base off, so this may be a read error. The chain has TRBV4-1 and TRBJ1-4; TRBD1 aligns across 7 bases. The CDR3 runs 15 residues. Germline CDR1 is MGHRA and CDR2 is YSYEKL. As DNA, the CDR3 is TGCGCCAGCAGCGAAGCCACCACAGGGGTTGAAAAACTGTCTTTT. Encoded protein: CASSEATTGVEKLSF.

This clonotype was detected ten times or more. The chain is built from TRBV19 and TRBJ2-4; D not certain. V was clipped by 8 bases and J by 8 bases, with 16 bases between them. There are 13 residues in the CDR3. Germline V CDR1 and CDR2: LNHDA, SQIVND (reference sequence). DNA of the CDR3: TGTGCCAGTTCCCTTTTGGATGGAGACATTCAGTACTTC. Its protein is CASSLLDGDIQYF.

The genes are TRBV12-3 or TRBV12-4 and TRBJ1-1; D call uncertain. This CDR3 region has 15 residues. V was shortened by 2 bases and J by 2 bases, with 12 bases between the two germline ends. CDR3 coding DNA: TGTGCCAGCAGTTTAACCGGTAACGCCAACACTGAAGCTTTCTTT. It encodes CASSLTGNANTEAFF.

This clonotype was seen a few times. The chain's CDR3 is CASSPKTSGRSFTGELFF. CDR3 bases: TGTGCCAGCAGCCCAAAGACTAGCGGGAGGTCCTTCACCGGGGAGCTGTTTTTT. The V gene is TRBV11-3, the J gene TRBJ2-2; 13 nucleotides line up with TRBD2. CDR3 length equals 18 residues. J gave up 4 bases and V 5 bases, and 10 bases lay outside the gene matches. Germline lookup yields CDR1 SGHNT and CDR2 YENEEA.

This clonotype was seen only a few times. V and J are TRBV4-1 and TRBJ2-2; D not resolved. Germline CDR1 is MGHRA and CDR2 is YSYEKL. The CDR3 covers 16 residues. V lost 0 bases and J 1 base, leaving 9 bases between the germline ends. The CDR3: CASSQEGGRNTGELFF. CDR3 sequence (DNA): TGCGCCAGCAGCCAAGAAGGCGGAAGGAACACCGGGGAGCTGTTTTTT.

This clonotype came up many times. CDR3 residues: CASSLARLAGAETQYF. DNA of the CDR3: TGTGCCAGCAGTTTAGCGAGACTAGCGGGAGCAGAGACCCAGTACTTC. The J gene is TRBJ2-5, the V gene TRBV12-3 or TRBV12-4; TRBD2 matches at 12 bases. Germline trimming cut 0 bases from V and 4 bases from J; bases unmatched to any gene: 3. The CDR3 is 16 amino acids.

The rearrangement uses TRBV10-3 and TRBJ2-3, with TRBD2 identical over 9 bases. Trimming at V came to 2 bases and at J to 0 bases, leaving 18 bases not matched to a gene. Looked up from germline, CDR1 is ENHRY and CDR2 is SYGVKD. The CDR3 length is 21 residues. CDR3 nucleotide sequence: TGTGCCATCAGTGAGGTCTCTATCGGAGCGGGGGGTGACGCTAGCACAGATACGCAGTATTTT. This codes for CAISEVSIGAGGDASTDTQYF.

This clonotype was seen many times. CDR3 in DNA: TGTGCCAGCAGTCCCAGGACACTATCGAACACCGGGGAGCTGTTTTTT. Translated, it gives CASSPRTLSNTGELFF. The chain recombines TRBV2 with TRBJ2-2; the D gene is possibly TRBD1 (5 bases). The germline V gene encodes CDR1 SNHLY and CDR2 FYNNEI. CDR3 size: 16 residues. V shed 5 bases and J shed 0 bases, with 13 bases lying between them.

The rearrangement links TRBV7-8 to TRBJ2-7; the D gene is possibly TRBD2 (5 bases). Trimming took 6 bases from V and 5 from J, leaving 14 bases between them. The CDR3 has 13 amino acids. The germline CDR1 and CDR2 sequences are SGHVS and FQNEAQ. The CDR3 here is CASSRVGVDEQYF. The CDR3 coding sequence is TGTGCCAGCAGTCGAGTGGGAGTCGACGAGCAGTACTTC.

A note on this clonotype: This may arise from a read error, as a much more abundant clone is one base away. CDR3 sequence: CASSVVGNSYERYF. CDR3 nucleotides: TGTGCCAGCAGCGTAGTCGGGAACTCCTACGAGCGGTACTTC. V usage is TRBV9 and J usage is TRBJ2-7; possible D gene TRBD2, 5 bases. This CDR3 has 14 residues. The V gene's germline CDR1 is SGDLS and CDR2 YYNGEE.

At least ten counts were recorded for this clonotype. This rearrangement joins TRBV2 to TRBJ2-3; 12 bases match TRBD2. The CDR3 length is 15 residues. The germline V gene has CDR1 SNHLY and CDR2 FYNNEI. V lost 10 bases, J lost 6 bases, and 11 bases stayed unmatched. CDR3 in amino acids: CAIKTSGSGWDTQYF. DNA of the CDR3: TGTGCCATCAAGACTAGCGGGAGTGGATGGGATACGCAGTATTTT.